This is a list of T cell receptor beta chains from one sample in a study of tumor and adjacent non-tumor tissue in lung cancer. TCRdb ran MiXCR on the multiplex PCR reads and lists one entry per CDR3 protein. The sample lists tens of thousands of distinct CDR3 sequences; over 80% were seen once. Sequenced input: lung tumor tissue. The receptor source for this set is a woman between 45 and 65 years old with non-small cell lung cancer. Each CDR3 is given with its conserved first and last residue. D genes are given only for firm matches. Rows give clone size only sometimes, using once, few, many, or a class for an expanded clone.

size: once; V: TRBV11-2; D: NA; J: TRBJ2-1; DNA: TGTGCCTTCAGCCTCTCCGGATATGAGCAGTTCTTC; CDR3: CAFSLSGYEQFF
size: NA; V: TRBV4-2; D: NA; J: TRBJ2-7; DNA: TGTGCCAGCAACGGGGGTGCTGGGACCCACGAGCAGAACTTC; CDR3: CASNGGAGTHEQNF
size: NA; V: TRBV6-5; D: TRBD1; J: TRBJ2-5; DNA: TGTGCCAGTATCGACCCCCTGAGACAGGGGTATCGAGATACCCAGTACTTC; CDR3: CASIDPLRQGYRDTQYF
size: once; V: TRBV6-2/TRBV6-3; D: NA; J: TRBJ1-5; DNA: TGTGCCAGCAGTTACCACCCCAGGCGGTACAATAAGCCCCTGCATTTT; CDR3: CASSYHPRRYNKPLHF
size: NA; V: TRBV29-1; D: NA; J: TRBJ1-1; DNA: TGCAGCGTAGGTCACGGCCTTATGAACACTGAAGCCTTCTTT; CDR3: CSVGHGLMNTEAFF
size: NA; V: TRBV11-2; D: TRBD1; J: TRBJ2-2; DNA: TGTGCCAGCAGCCCCCGACAGGGGACGAACACCGGGGAGCTGTTTTTT; CDR3: CASSPRQGTNTGELFF
size: NA; V: TRBV28; D: TRBD2; J: TRBJ2-1; DNA: TGTGCCTCCTGGGGGGGACTTCTCTCCAATGAGCAGTTCTTC; CDR3: CASWGGLLSNEQFF
size: NA; V: TRBV20-1; D: NA; J: TRBJ2-7; DNA: TGCAATGCTAGTGGGCAGCTATACGAGCAGTACTTC; CDR3: CNASGQLYEQYF
size: NA; V: TRBV20-1; D: NA; J: TRBJ2-5; DNA: TGCAGTGTTAGATACGGGCAGGAGACCCAGTACTTC; CDR3: CSVRYGQETQYF
size: NA; V: TRBV20-1; D: NA; J: TRBJ2-1; DNA: TGCAGTGCTAGAAGTCCGAGACTCCAATTTGGCAATGTGCAGTTCTTC; CDR3: CSARSPRLQFGNVQFF
size: NA; V: TRBV11-2; D: NA; J: TRBJ1-2; DNA: TGTGCCAGTAGTTACACATACTATGGCTACACCTTC; CDR3: CASSYTYYGYTF
size: NA; V: TRBV7-3; D: TRBD2; J: TRBJ2-3; DNA: TGTGCCAGCAGCCTTAGCGGGAGTAAGGATACGCAGTATTTT; CDR3: CASSLSGSKDTQYF
size: many; V: TRBV4-1; D: NA; J: TRBJ1-1; DNA: TGCGCCAGCAGCCAGACAACAGGGAGGACTGAAGCTTTCTTT; CDR3: CASSQTTGRTEAFF
size: NA; V: TRBV20-1; D: NA; J: TRBJ2-7; DNA: TGCAGTGCCTCACCGGGGTTACAGAGAGAATACGAGCAGTACTTT; CDR3: CSASPGLQREYEQYF
size: NA; V: TRBV4-2; D: TRBD1; J: TRBJ2-7; DNA: TGTGCAAGCAGTCATGAACAGGGGGCTGGTTGCGAGCAGTACTTC; CDR3: CASSHEQGAGCEQYF
size: medium-sized; V: TRBV6-1; D: NA; J: TRBJ2-3; DNA: TGTGCCAGCAGTGCTCGGGTCTCAACAGATACGCAGTATTTT; CDR3: CASSARVSTDTQYF
size: NA; V: TRBV6-2/TRBV6-3; D: TRBD1; J: TRBJ1-1; DNA: TGTGCCAGCAGTCGGAGGATAGGGGGCAACACTGAAGCTATCTTT; CDR3: CASSRRIGGNTEAIF
size: NA; V: TRBV11-2; D: NA; J: TRBJ2-1; DNA: TGTGCCAACAGTTCCACTAGAGATGAGCAGTTCTTC; CDR3: CANSSTRDEQFF
size: NA; V: TRBV29-1; D: NA; J: TRBJ2-1; DNA: TGCAGTGGGGTAGGACCGGAGTTCTTC; CDR3: CSGVGPEFF
size: once; V: TRBV6-1; D: NA; J: TRBJ2-1; DNA: TGTGCCAACAAGAGCCTAAGAGGGTCCTTTGTGGATGAGCAGATCTTC; CDR3: CANKSLRGSFVDEQIF
size: NA; V: TRBV12-3/TRBV12-4; D: TRBD2; J: TRBJ2-3; DNA: TGTACCAGCAGTTTAAATACTAGCGGATCCGCAGATACGCAGTATTTT; CDR3: CTSSLNTSGSADTQYF
size: NA; V: TRBV20-1; D: TRBD2; J: TRBJ2-7; DNA: TGCAGTGCCACCCTTCTGTCGGGAGGGGGGCTCGAGCAGTACTTC; CDR3: CSATLLSGGGLEQYF
size: NA; V: TRBV12-5; D: TRBD2; J: TRBJ2-1; DNA: TGTGCTAGTGCCCTAGCGGGATGGGACAATGAGCAGTTATTT; CDR3: CASALAGWDNEQLF
size: NA; V: TRBV29-1; D: NA; J: TRBJ2-5; DNA: TGCAGGGTTGTCCAGACAGATACCCAGTACTTC; CDR3: CRVVQTDTQYF
size: NA; V: TRBV12-3/TRBV12-4; D: NA; J: TRBJ1-1; DNA: TGTGCCAGCAATATACAGGGTAGGGACACTGAAGCCTTCTTT; CDR3: CASNIQGRDTEAFF
size: NA; V: TRBV4-3; D: TRBD2; J: TRBJ2-1; DNA: TGCGCCATCAGCCAAGATGCGGCTAGCGGGGTCTTCTATAATGAGCAGTTCTTC; CDR3: CAISQDAASGVFYNEQFF
size: NA; V: TRBV5-6; D: NA; J: TRBJ1-1; DNA: TGTACCAGCAGCTTGCCCGGGTACACTGAAGCTTTCTTT; CDR3: CTSSLPGYTEAFF
size: NA; V: TRBV6-2/TRBV6-3; D: NA; J: TRBJ2-2; DNA: TGTGCCAGCAGTTACGAGGGCGATGGCTACGGGGAGCTGTTTTTT; CDR3: CASSYEGDGYGELFF
size: NA; V: TRBV20-1; D: NA; J: TRBJ2-7; DNA: TGCAGTACCAATTTAAACCCGATAAACTCCTACGAGCAGTATTTC; CDR3: CSTNLNPINSYEQYF
size: NA; V: TRBV10-3; D: TRBD2; J: TRBJ2-1; DNA: TGTGCCATCAATGAGAGGCTAGCGGAAGTAAGCTCCTACAATGAGCAGTTCTTC; CDR3: CAINERLAEVSSYNEQFF
size: NA; V: TRBV11-2; D: NA; J: TRBJ1-2; DNA: TGTGCCAGCAGCTTAACACATACTAACTATCGTTACACCTTC; CDR3: CASSLTHTNYRYTF
size: once; V: TRBV11-2; D: TRBD2; J: TRBJ2-7; DNA: TGTGCCAGCAGGCTAACAGGACTAGCGGTTTCGGACGAACAGTACTTC; CDR3: CASRLTGLAVSDEQYF
size: few; V: TRBV29-1; D: NA; J: TRBJ1-2; DNA: TGTAGCGTTGGAGGGTCTGGGGGATCGAACTATGGCTACACCTTC; CDR3: CSVGGSGGSNYGYTF
size: many; V: TRBV5-4; D: TRBD2; J: TRBJ2-1; DNA: TGTGCCAGCAGGCCGGGACTAGCGGATTACAATGAGCAGTTCTTC; CDR3: CASRPGLADYNEQFF
size: NA; V: TRBV28; D: NA; J: TRBJ2-5; DNA: TGTGCCAGCAATAAGGGGGACCAAGAGACCCATTACTTC; CDR3: CASNKGDQETHYF
size: NA; V: TRBV20-1; D: TRBD1; J: TRBJ2-7; DNA: TGCACTGCCAGAGATCGGGCAGGGGGCTGTTACGAGCAGTACTTC; CDR3: CTARDRAGGCYEQYF
size: NA; V: TRBV29-1; D: NA; J: TRBJ2-3; DNA: TGTAGCCTCGTCCTACCTCTCGGACCTGGGGGGACGCAGTATTTT; CDR3: CSLVLPLGPGGTQYF
size: NA; V: TRBV12-3/TRBV12-4; D: NA; J: TRBJ2-7; DNA: TGTGCCAGCAGTATAGACGGGACACAGACTAGCGAGCAGTACTTC; CDR3: CASSIDGTQTSEQYF
size: NA; V: TRBV20-1; D: NA; J: TRBJ2-1; DNA: TGCAGTGCTCCCATCTACTTGGCGAACTTGGGAAATGAGAAGTTCTTC; CDR3: CSAPIYLANLGNEKFF
size: NA; V: TRBV11-2; D: NA; J: TRBJ2-7; DNA: TGTGCCAGCAGGCTAAGAGAACTGGCGGTCTCAGACGAGCAGTACTTC; CDR3: CASRLRELAVSDEQYF
size: NA; V: TRBV6-5; D: NA; J: TRBJ2-1; DNA: TGTGCCAGCAATTACAATCTCGGGGAGAGCTCCTACAATGAGCAGTTCTTC; CDR3: CASNYNLGESSYNEQFF
size: NA; V: TRBV14; D: NA; J: TRBJ2-4; DNA: TGTGCCAGCAGCCAGGACCGGTTAGGCAAAAACATTCATTACTTC; CDR3: CASSQDRLGKNIHYF
size: once; V: TRBV12-3/TRBV12-4; D: NA; J: TRBJ2-2; DNA: TGTGCCAGCAATACCGTCAGGAGAACGATCACCGGAGAGCTGTTTTTT; CDR3: CASNTVRRTITGELFF
size: NA; V: TRBV4-3; D: NA; J: TRBJ2-6; DNA: TGCGCCAGCAACCAAGGGACGTTAGACAGGACTTACTCTGGCGCCAACGTCCTGACTTTC; CDR3: CASNQGTLDRTYSGANVLTF
size: NA; V: TRBV11-2; D: NA; J: TRBJ2-6; DNA: TGTGCCAGTAGATTGTTAGGCTCTGGGGCCAACGTCCTGACTTTC; CDR3: CASRLLGSGANVLTF
size: NA; V: TRBV30; D: NA; J: TRBJ2-4; DNA: TGTGCCTGGAGTGGTGGAAGGACGCCCATAAACATTCAGTACTTC; CDR3: CAWSGGRTPINIQYF
size: NA; V: TRBV12-3/TRBV12-4; D: NA; J: TRBJ1-5; DNA: TGTGCCAGTAGTACCCTCATCAGGAGGGGGAATAAGCCCCAGCATTTT; CDR3: CASSTLIRRGNKPQHF
size: NA; V: TRBV12-3/TRBV12-4; D: NA; J: TRBJ1-5; DNA: TGTGCCAGCAGTTTAGCTGACAATCAGCCCCAGCGTTTT; CDR3: CASSLADNQPQRF
size: NA; V: TRBV20-1; D: NA; J: TRBJ1-1; DNA: TGCAGTGCTAGACCCCAAGGGGTTGCGGGGATTGAAGCTTTCTTC; CDR3: CSARPQGVAGIEAFF
size: NA; V: TRBV20-1; D: NA; J: TRBJ2-3; DNA: TGCAGTGCTAACTGCGTAAGCACAGATACGCAGTATTTT; CDR3: CSANCVSTDTQYF
size: NA; V: TRBV29-1; D: NA; J: TRBJ2-3; DNA: TGCAGCGGTCGTGGGCCAAGTACAGATACGCAGTATTTT; CDR3: CSGRGPSTDTQYF
size: NA; V: TRBV4-2; D: NA; J: TRBJ2-3; DNA: TGTGCCAGCAGCCAATCGCAGGAGGGCAGCAGGGCAGATACGCAGTATTTT; CDR3: CASSQSQEGSRADTQYF
size: NA; V: TRBV20-1; D: NA; J: TRBJ1-2; DNA: TGTAGTGTTAGAGAGGTAGTCAACTATGGCTACACCTTC; CDR3: CSVREVVNYGYTF
size: NA; V: TRBV7-2; D: TRBD2; J: TRBJ2-1; DNA: TGTGCCAGTAGCTTGGGACTAGTCGGTCAGAATGAACAGTTCTTC; CDR3: CASSLGLVGQNEQFF
size: once; V: TRBV11-2; D: TRBD2; J: TRBJ2-1; DNA: TGTGCCGACACCCCAGAGGGCGGGGGAAGCTCCTACAATGAGCAGCTCTTC; CDR3: CADTPEGGGSSYNEQLF
size: NA; V: TRBV20-1; D: NA; J: TRBJ2-3; DNA: TGCAGTGCTAGGGGAGTGGGACTTACAGATACGGAGTATTTT; CDR3: CSARGVGLTDTEYF
size: NA; V: TRBV11-2; D: NA; J: TRBJ1-2; DNA: TGTGTCAGCAGCTTCACAGTATATGGCTACACCTTC; CDR3: CVSSFTVYGYTF
size: once; V: TRBV12-3/TRBV12-4; D: TRBD2; J: TRBJ2-5; DNA: TGTGCCAGCAGTCCGGCCGCTTTCGGACTAGCGGAGGTCGCGGAGACCCAGTACTTC; CDR3: CASSPAAFGLAEVAETQYF